This entry features one T cell receptor (beta chain) sequence. Its antigen is as yet unknown. This sample was taken from a study of glioma-infiltrating T cells after dendritic cell vaccination. Study results and limitations: Higher pretreatment TIL content predicted longer progression-free time and survival. No direct clonality-survival link was found; a diverse polyclonal response may matter.

Between the trimmed V and J ends, which lost 1 base and 0 bases, there was a span of 6 bases. The CDR3 extends over 14 amino acids. The germline V gene has CDR1 SGHVS and CDR2 FNYEAQ. Time point described: after dendritic cell vaccination, including at tumor progression/relapse. Before vaccination, two weeks after the third vaccination, and at progression, PBMC were collected. Input was 2 to 2.5 ug genomic DNA, or all available if less. The protocol was immunoSEQ multiplex PCR, while the TCRdb copy is restricted to in-frame clones and leaves out a portion. Counted here are more than 95,000 clones, roughly 89% occurring once; the ten biggest clones make up roughly 2.8%.

The sequence was collected from a human donor with glioblastoma. The sequenced sample was blood, obtained after dendritic cell vaccination. This sequence joins TRBV7-6 and TRBJ1-1; no definite D call. CDR3 protein: CASSLGELNTEAFF. CDR3 DNA sequence: TGTGCCAGCAGCTTAGGGGAGTTGAACACTGAAGCTTTCTTT.